This T cell receptor (beta chain) was sequenced in a study of identical twins. Study-wide results and limits: A lower insertion count was a feature of abundant cord blood beta clonotypes, with no such feature in memory repertoires.

CDR1 is DFQATT, CDR2 SNEGSKA, per germline (reference sequence). The CDR3 covers 14 residues. The donors were all healthy and Caucasian. A note on this clonotype: Antigen: not known. The junction differs from germline at one of its ends, possibly a read error.

TCRdb analysed the 5' RACE reads with MiXCR anew, one entry per CDR3 protein. The table includes 500,000 or so distinct CDR3 sequences, approximately 14% detected once. Separately, the same data were catalogued under a study of yellow fever vaccine responses in identical twins.

Input material: CD4+ T cells sorted from blood. The chain employs TRBV20-1 and TRBJ2-7; 8 bases are shared with TRBD2. The clonotype originates from a woman under 30 in good health. The CDR3: CSPSRREGGHEQYF. CDR3 in DNA: TGCAGTCCTAGTCGTCGGGAGGGGGGACACGAGCAGTACTTC.